This is a list of T cell receptor beta chains from one sample in a study of identical twins. From the 5' RACE reads, TCRdb called clonotypes with MiXCR, one entry per CDR3 protein. Counted here are 450,000 to 650,000 distinct CDR3 sequences, around 9.6% occurring once; the ten biggest clones make up under 3.5%. These data are also associated with another study on yellow fever vaccine responses in identical twins.

Input material: PBMCs. The receptors here all came from a woman aged 18-35 years in good health. Each CDR3 is given without its conserved first and last residue.

TRBV6-2/TRBV6-3 ASSSRDRGAYEQY
TRBV9 ASSWGTGLREQY
TRBV3-1 ASSQSMKRGGRDEQF
TRBV5-1 ASSLGGQGADIQY
TRBV7-9 ASSLVAGRSDTQY
TRBV3-1 ASSPFREGQETQY
TRBV5-5 ASSSNVRGAGAEAF
TRBV29-1 SVEDPYQETQY
TRBV28 ASSHGGQDQQETQY
TRBV20-1 SAILSGIENYGYT
TRBV7-2 ASSSMMTGYEQY
TRBV7-9 ASTPDSGNTIY
TRBV28 ASSFWTGNDEQY
TRBV7-2 ASGVAGGAYEQY
TRBV29-1 SVKLAEIQETQY
TRBV20-1 SASSPTGTSSYEQY
TRBV7-8 ASSFRRPRTLGGYEQY
TRBV7-6 ASSLALQKGNTIY
TRBV6-1 ASSGGDRAGYEQY
TRBV4-1 ASSPWTSVGRGTDTQY
TRBV11-2 ASSLNRVSYNEQF
TRBV29-1 SVVFRDIDYEQY
TRBV13 ASSLGASGRYSEQF
TRBV6-1 ASSSRGQAGGQPQH
TRBV28 ASSFGQIQETQY
TRBV9 ASSVGSGQYNEQF
TRBV7-9 ASSGGGPLNEELF
TRBV7-9 ASSPRTSGGAAQY
TRBV4-3 ASSQDHTSPGELF